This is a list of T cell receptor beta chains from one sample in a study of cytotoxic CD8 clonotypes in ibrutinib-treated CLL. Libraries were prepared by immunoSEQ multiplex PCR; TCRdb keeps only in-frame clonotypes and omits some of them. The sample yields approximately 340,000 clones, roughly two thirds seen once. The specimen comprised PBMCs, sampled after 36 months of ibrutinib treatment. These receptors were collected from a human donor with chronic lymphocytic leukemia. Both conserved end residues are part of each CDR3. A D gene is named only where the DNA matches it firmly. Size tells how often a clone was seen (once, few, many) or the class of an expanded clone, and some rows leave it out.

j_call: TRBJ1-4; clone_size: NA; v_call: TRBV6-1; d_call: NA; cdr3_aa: CASRPGGFGEKLFF; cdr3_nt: TGTGCCAGCAGGCCGGGGGGCTTCGGTGAAAAACTGTTTTTT
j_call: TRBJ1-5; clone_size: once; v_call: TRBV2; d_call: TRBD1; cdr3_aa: CASSRGQTNQPQHF; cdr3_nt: TGTGCCAGCAGTCGGGGACAGACAAATCAGCCCCAGCATTTT
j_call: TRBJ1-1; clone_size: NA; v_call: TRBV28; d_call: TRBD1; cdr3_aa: CASSLPSDRGWTEAFF; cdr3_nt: TGTGCCAGCAGTTTACCCTCGGACAGGGGGTGGACTGAAGCTTTCTTT
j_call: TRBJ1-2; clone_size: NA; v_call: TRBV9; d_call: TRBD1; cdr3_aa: CASSADRVNYGYTF; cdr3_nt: TGTGCCAGCAGCGCCGACAGGGTTAACTATGGCTACACCTTC
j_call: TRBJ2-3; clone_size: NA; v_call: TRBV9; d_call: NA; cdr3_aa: CASSVGFFSDTQYF; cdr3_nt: TGTGCCAGCAGCGTAGGGTTCTTTTCAGATACGCAGTATTTT
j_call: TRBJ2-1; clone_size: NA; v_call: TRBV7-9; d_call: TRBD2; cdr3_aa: CASSLRLAGFNEQFF; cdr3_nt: TGTGCCAGCAGCTTACGACTAGCGGGGTTCAATGAGCAGTTCTTC
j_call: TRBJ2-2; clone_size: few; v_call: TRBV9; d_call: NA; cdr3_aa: CASSRRDTGELFF; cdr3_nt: TGTGCCAGCAGTCGCAGGGATACCGGGGAGCTGTTTTTT
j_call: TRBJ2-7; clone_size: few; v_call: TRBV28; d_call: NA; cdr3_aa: CASGFYEQYF; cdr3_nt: TGTGCCAGCGGATTCTACGAGCAGTACTTC
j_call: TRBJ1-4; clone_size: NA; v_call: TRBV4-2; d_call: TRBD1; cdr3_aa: CASSRTGTGQEKLFF; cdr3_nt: TGTGCCAGCAGCAGGACCGGGACAGGGCAAGAAAAACTGTTTTTT
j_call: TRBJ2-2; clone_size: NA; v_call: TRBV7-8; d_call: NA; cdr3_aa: CASIFTGELFF; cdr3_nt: TGTGCCAGCATCTTCACCGGGGAGCTGTTTTTT
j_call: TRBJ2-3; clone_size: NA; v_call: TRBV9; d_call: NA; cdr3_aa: CASSAYSRGTDTQYF; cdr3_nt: TGTGCCAGCAGCGCGTACTCGCGGGGCACAGATACGCAGTATTTT
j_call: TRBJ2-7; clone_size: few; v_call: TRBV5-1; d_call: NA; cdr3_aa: CASSLGTGYEQYF; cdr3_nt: TGCGCCAGCAGCTTGGGGACGGGGTACGAGCAGTACTTC
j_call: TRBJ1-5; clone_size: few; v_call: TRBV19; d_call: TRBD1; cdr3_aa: CAISTGGSLNQPQHF; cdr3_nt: TGTGCCATCTCAACAGGGGGCAGCCTCAATCAGCCCCAGCATTTT
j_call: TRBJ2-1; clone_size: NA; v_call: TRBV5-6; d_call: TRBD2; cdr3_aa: CASRRTGLADSYNEQFF; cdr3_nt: TGTGCCAGCAGAAGGACGGGACTAGCGGACTCCTACAATGAGCAGTTCTTC
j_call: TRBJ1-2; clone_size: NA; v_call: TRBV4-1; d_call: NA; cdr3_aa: CASSPLVGERGYTF; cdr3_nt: TGCGCCAGCAGCCCCCTGGTGGGGGAACGTGGCTACACCTTC
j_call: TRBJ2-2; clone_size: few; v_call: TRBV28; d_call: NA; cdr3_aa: CASSFRLAAGELFF; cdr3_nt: TGTGCCAGCAGTTTTCGGCTAGCCGCCGGGGAGCTGTTTTTT
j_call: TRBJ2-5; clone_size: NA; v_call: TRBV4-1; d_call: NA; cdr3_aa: CASSRWGAGRGTQYF; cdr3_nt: TGCGCCAGCAGCCGGTGGGGGGCCGGTAGGGGGACCCAGTACTTC
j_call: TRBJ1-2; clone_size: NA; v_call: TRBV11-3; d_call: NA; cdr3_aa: CASGDNGEDGYTF; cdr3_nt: TGTGCCAGCGGAGACAATGGGGAAGATGGCTACACCTTC
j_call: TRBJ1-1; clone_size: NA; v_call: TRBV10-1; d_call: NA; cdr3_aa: CASKARWDTEAFF; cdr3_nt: TGCGCCAGCAAAGCCCGGTGGGACACTGAAGCTTTCTTT
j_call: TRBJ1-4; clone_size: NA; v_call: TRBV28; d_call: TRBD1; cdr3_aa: CASSLHGTAEKLFF; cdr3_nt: TGTGCCAGCAGTCTCCACGGGACAGCTGAAAAACTGTTTTTT
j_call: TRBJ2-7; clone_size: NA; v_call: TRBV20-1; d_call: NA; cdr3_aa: CKISQGYEQYF; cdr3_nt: TGCAAAATTTCTCAGGGTTACGAGCAGTACTTC
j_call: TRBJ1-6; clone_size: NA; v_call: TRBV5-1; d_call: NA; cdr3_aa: CASSSTPREPPLHF; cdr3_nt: TGCGCCAGCAGCTCGACACCCCGGGAGCCACCCCTCCACTTT